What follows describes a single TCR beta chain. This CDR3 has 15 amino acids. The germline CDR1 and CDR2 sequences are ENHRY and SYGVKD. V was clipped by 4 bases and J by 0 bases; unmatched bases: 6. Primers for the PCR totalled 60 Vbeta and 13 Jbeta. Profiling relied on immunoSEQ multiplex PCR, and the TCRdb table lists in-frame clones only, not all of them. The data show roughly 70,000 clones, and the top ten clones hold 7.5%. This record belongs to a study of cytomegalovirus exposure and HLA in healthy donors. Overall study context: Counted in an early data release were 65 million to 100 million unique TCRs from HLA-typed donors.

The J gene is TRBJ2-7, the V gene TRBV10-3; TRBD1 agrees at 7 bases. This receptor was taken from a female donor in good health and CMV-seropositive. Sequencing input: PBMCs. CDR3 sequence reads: CAISGGQTSSYEQYF. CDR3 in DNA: TGTGCCATCAGTGGGGGACAGACGAGCTCCTACGAGCAGTACTTC.